These 26 T cell receptor beta chains were sequenced from one sample in a study of blood T cell repertoires in COVID-19. The assay was immunoSEQ multiplex PCR, and TCRdb's table has in-frame clones only and misses some. Among about half a million clones listed, about 88% were seen once. What was sequenced was PBMCs or T cells enriched from blood (not recorded which). These receptors originate from a woman in her sixties or seventies who had recovered from COVID-19.

V gene TRBV29-1 combines with J gene TRBJ1-3; a possible D gene is TRBD1 (5 bases). The germline V and J ends were trimmed by 3 bases and 4 bases, with 7 bases remaining between them. Germline-derived CDR1 and CDR2 are SQVTM and ANQGSEA. This CDR3 spans 12 amino acids. The CDR3 here is CSVEGGGNTIYF. For the CDR3, the DNA is TGCAGCGTTGAGGGGGGGGGAAACACCATATATTTT.

The chain carries TRBV6-5 and TRBJ1-2, with TRBD1 identical over 7 bases. There are 15 residues in the CDR3. Trimming removed 2 bases from V and 8 bases from J; junction bases left unmatched: 11. Germline V gene lookup returns CDR1 MNHEY and CDR2 SVGAGI. Written as DNA, the CDR3 is TGTGCCAGCAGTTACGCAAGGGACAGCTCCTTCGGCTACACCTTC. Amino acids: CASSYARDSSFGYTF.

The CDR3 region is CASSLGLAGGPYTGELFF. CDR3 bases: TGTGCCAGCAGCTTGGGACTAGCGGGGGGGCCGTACACCGGGGAGCTGTTTTTT. The rearrangement links TRBV5-6 to TRBJ2-2, with 14 bases aligning to TRBD2. Trimming cost V 0 bases and J 3 bases; bases outside gene matches: 4. Per the germline V gene, CDR1 is SGHDT and CDR2 is YYEEEE. This CDR3 contains 18 residues.

The chain joins TRBV5-1 to TRBJ1-6, with TRBD1 matching 11 bases. The CDR3 covers 15 residues. Germline CDR1 is SGHRS and CDR2 is YFSETQ. J gave up 6 bases and V 2 bases, and 1 base lay outside the gene matches. The CDR3 coding sequence is TGCGCCAGCAGCTTCGGGACAGGGGGTAATTCACCCCTCCACTTT. Translated: CASSFGTGGNSPLHF. Looking up the rest from reference TRBV5-1 and TRBJ1-6 gives the full variable domain: KAGVTQTPRYLIKTRGQQVTLSCSPISGHRSVSWYQQTPGQGLQFLFEYFSETQRNKGNFPGRFSGRQFSNSRSEMNVSTLELGDSALYLCASSFGTGGNSPLHFGNGTRLTVT.

The V and J genes are TRBV6-5 and TRBJ1-1; a possible D gene is TRBD1 (5 bases). The V end lost 11 bases, the J end lost 5 bases, and 12 bases lay between the germline ends. The CDR3 contains 11 residues. Germline loops: CDR1 MNHEY, CDR2 SVGAGI. CDR3 coding DNA: TGTGCCGCGTCGGGGGGGACTGAAGCTTTCTTT. It yields the protein CAASGGTEAFF.

This chain connects TRBV6-5 to TRBJ1-1, with D hard to call. Germline lookup yields CDR1 MNHEY and CDR2 SVGAGI. Trimming removed 7 bases at V and 0 bases at J, with 3 bases between. This CDR3 spans 11 amino acids. The chain's CDR3 is CASTVNTEAFF. In nucleotides, the CDR3 is TGTGCCAGCACAGTGAACACTGAAGCTTTCTTT.

The rearrangement joins TRBV11-3 to TRBJ2-1; D is possibly TRBD1 (5 bases). Germline V gene sequence: CDR1 SGHNT, CDR2 YENEEA. V dropped 2 bases and J dropped 7 bases, with 9 bases sitting between them. This CDR3 has 13 amino acids. In DNA, the CDR3 is TGTGCCAGCAGCTTAACAGGCCCTAATGAGCAGTTCTTC. As protein: CASSLTGPNEQFF.

As for this clone: One junction end does not reproduce the germline sequence, and a read error may be involved. This chain connects TRBV11-3 to TRBJ1-3; D not certain. Germline CDR1 reads SGHNT; CDR2 reads YENEEA. The CDR3 totals 9 residues. The DNA for the CDR3 is TGTGCCAGCAGCTCGGACTCACCGTGG. Translated: CASSSDSPW.

This clone was seen more than once but under ten times. The chain employs TRBV18 and TRBJ1-1, with D tentatively TRBD1 (5 bases). Per germline, CDR1 KGHSH and CDR2 LQKENI. V lost 2 bases, J lost 0 bases, and 10 bases lay in between. CDR3 length: 15 amino acids. CDR3 in amino acids: CASSPGAGMNTEAFF. In nucleotides, the CDR3 is TGTGCCAGCTCACCAGGAGCAGGGATGAACACTGAAGCTTTCTTT.

A few counts support this clone. This chain joins TRBV5-6 and TRBJ1-1; 8 positions match TRBD1. V trimming: 3 bases; J trimming: 1 base; junction bases outside the gene matches: 11. This CDR3 is 17 amino acids long. The germline V gene has CDR1 SGHDT and CDR2 YYEEEE. The chain's CDR3 is CASSSGQGRASNTEAFF. The CDR3, as DNA: TGTGCCAGCAGCTCCGGACAGGGAAGGGCCTCGAACACTGAAGCTTTCTTT.

This clone was seen a single time. The chain carries TRBV29-1 and TRBJ1-4, with 8 bases lining up with TRBD1. Trimming removed 6 bases from V and 7 bases from J; junction bases left unmatched: 7. CDR1 SQVTM and CDR2 ANQGSEA come from the germline V gene. CDR3 length equals 13 residues. CDR3 nucleotide sequence: TGCAGCGTGGCAGGGGGCCCGAGTGAAAAACTGTTTTTT. It codes for CSVAGGPSEKLFF.

This sequence joins TRBV11-2 and TRBJ1-4; D uncertain. Trimming shortened V by 0 bases and J by 5 bases, and 10 bases separated the two germline ends. The CDR3 is 15 amino acids. Germline CDR1 is SGHAT and CDR2 is FQNNGV. For the CDR3, the DNA is TGTGCCAGCAGCTTAGAGGGAGGACTAAATGAAAAACTGTTTTTT. Its protein product is CASSLEGGLNEKLFF.

This rearrangement joins TRBV7-2 to TRBJ2-1; D unclear. The V end was cut by 0 bases, the J end by 0 bases, with 6 bases between. Germline CDR1 is SGHTA and CDR2 is FQGNSA. This CDR3 has 15 amino acids. The CDR3 protein is CASSLALSSYNEQFF. The CDR3 coding sequence is TGTGCCAGCAGCTTAGCGCTAAGCTCCTACAATGAGCAGTTCTTC.

The chain recombines TRBV5-8 with TRBJ2-3, with TRBD1 matching 7 bases. The CDR3 extends over 14 amino acids. Trimming cost V 4 bases and J 4 bases; bases outside gene matches: 6. The germline CDR1 and CDR2 sequences are SGHTS and YDEGEE. The CDR3 DNA is TGTGCCAGCAGCATTGACAGGGTTGCAGATACGCAGTATTTT. Protein: CASSIDRVADTQYF.

J is TRBJ2-1 and V is TRBV11-3; TRBD2 agrees at 7 bases. The CDR3 spans 16 residues. Germline CDR1 reads SGHNT; CDR2 reads YENEEA. Trimming cost V 0 bases and J 6 bases; bases outside gene matches: 8. The CDR3 sequence: CASSLDGSSGANEQFF. In DNA, the CDR3 is TGTGCCAGCAGCTTAGATGGGTCTAGCGGAGCCAATGAGCAGTTCTTC.

The V call is TRBV12-5, the J call TRBJ2-1; 7 bases align to TRBD1. Germline V gene sequence: CDR1 LGHNT, CDR2 FRNRAP. Trimming cost V 3 bases and J 4 bases; bases outside gene matches: 3. The CDR3 covers 14 residues. The CDR3 coding sequence is TGTGCTAGTGGTTTAGCGGACAGGTACAATGAGCAGTTCTTC. Its translation is CASGLADRYNEQFF.

The table lists this clone with many counts. V usage is TRBV7-8 and J usage is TRBJ2-7; maybe TRBD2 (5 bases). V was clipped by 6 bases and J by 7 bases, with 19 bases between them. The CDR3 runs 14 residues. Germline-derived CDR1 and CDR2 are SGHVS and FQNEAQ. The CDR3 spells CASSGPDARGEQYV. In nucleotides, the CDR3 is TGTGCCAGCAGTGGTCCGGACGCCAGAGGGGAGCAGTACGTC.

The chain links TRBV11-2 to TRBJ2-1; TRBD2 agrees at 13 bases. In germline, CDR1 is SGHAT, CDR2 FQNNGV. V shed 5 bases, J shed 1 base, and the junction held 5 bases outside the gene matches. This CDR3 has 17 amino acids. Written as DNA, the CDR3 is TGTGCCAGCAGCCCAGGACTAGCGGGGGCTTCCTACAATGAGCAGTTCTTC. Translating gives CASSPGLAGASYNEQFF.

This chain connects TRBV7-9 to TRBJ1-2; a possible D gene is TRBD1 (5 bases). V lost 2 bases and J lost 1, with 14 bases in between. The CDR3 spans 16 residues. Germline V gene data show CDR1 as SEHNR and CDR2 as FQNEAQ (reference sequence). The CDR3 DNA follows: TGTGCCAGCAGCTTATGGGGCGTTCCTGGTAACTATGGCTACACCTTC. Translating it yields CASSLWGVPGNYGYTF.

J is TRBJ1-2 and V is TRBV6-1, with 8 bases that match TRBD1. V shed 3 bases and J 5 bases; nucleotides not matched to a gene: 8. This CDR3 region has 15 residues. Germline V CDR1 and CDR2: MNHNS, SASEGT. The CDR3 coding sequence is TGTGCCAGCAGTGAGGCAGGGGGCGCGTGGTATGGCTACACCTTC. Residues: CASSEAGGAWYGYTF.

The chain employs TRBV5-5 and TRBJ2-2; the D gene is possibly TRBD2 (5 bases). Looked up from germline, CDR1 is SGHKS and CDR2 is YYEKEE (reference sequence). Trimming shortened V by 2 bases and J by 7 bases, and 15 bases separated the two germline ends. This CDR3 region has 15 residues. The CDR3 DNA reads TGTGCCAGCAGCTTCATCGGGGTGCGAGGCGGGGAGCTGTTTTTT. Amino acids: CASSFIGVRGGELFF.

The CDR3 spells CASSLNSPGRFEQYF. The CDR3 nucleotides read TGTGCCAGCAGCTTAAATTCCCCCGGTCGATTTGAGCAGTACTTC. The rearrangement uses TRBV7-9 and TRBJ2-7; D ambiguous. Germline loops: CDR1 SEHNR, CDR2 FQNEAQ (reference sequence). Trimming took 2 bases from V and 7 from J, leaving 18 bases between them. The CDR3 has 15 residues.

This clone came up once. For the CDR3, the DNA is TGTGCCAGCAGAGACGGACAGAACTATAATTCACCCCTCCACTTT. This gives the protein CASRDGQNYNSPLHF. The chain is built from TRBV3-1 (or the pseudogene TRBV3-2) and TRBJ1-6, with a weak D call TRBD1 (6 bases). Deletions cut 6 bases from V and 3 bases from J, with 12 bases between. Germline lookup yields CDR1 LGHDT and CDR2 YNNKEL (reference sequence). This CDR3 region has 15 residues.

The chain uses TRBV11-2 and TRBJ2-1, with D maybe TRBD1 (6 bases). The CDR3 extends over 15 amino acids. Trimming took 3 bases from V and 3 from J, leaving 12 bases between them. Per the germline V gene, CDR1 is SGHAT and CDR2 is FQNNGV. The DNA for the CDR3 is TGTGCCAGCAGCTTTTTTAGGACAGACTACAATGAGCAGTTCTTC. Translating gives CASSFFRTDYNEQFF.

The CDR3 protein is CASSLLGQEIYNEQFF. CDR3 DNA sequence: TGCGCCAGCAGCCTCCTTGGTCAGGAAATCTACAATGAGCAGTTCTTC. V is TRBV4-1 and J is TRBJ2-1, with D unresolved. Trimming left V 4 bases short and J 3 bases short, with 16 bases between. This CDR3 contains 16 residues. Germline lookup yields CDR1 MGHRA and CDR2 YSYEKL.

The J gene is TRBJ2-3, the V gene TRBV6-5; D unresolved. Trimming removed 8 bases from V and 3 bases from J, with 15 bases in between. The CDR3 runs to 14 residues. In germline, CDR1 is MNHEY, CDR2 SVGAGI. The CDR3 loop reads CASGRPRGTDTQYF. The CDR3 DNA is TGTGCCAGCGGCCGGCCTCGAGGAACAGATACGCAGTATTTT.